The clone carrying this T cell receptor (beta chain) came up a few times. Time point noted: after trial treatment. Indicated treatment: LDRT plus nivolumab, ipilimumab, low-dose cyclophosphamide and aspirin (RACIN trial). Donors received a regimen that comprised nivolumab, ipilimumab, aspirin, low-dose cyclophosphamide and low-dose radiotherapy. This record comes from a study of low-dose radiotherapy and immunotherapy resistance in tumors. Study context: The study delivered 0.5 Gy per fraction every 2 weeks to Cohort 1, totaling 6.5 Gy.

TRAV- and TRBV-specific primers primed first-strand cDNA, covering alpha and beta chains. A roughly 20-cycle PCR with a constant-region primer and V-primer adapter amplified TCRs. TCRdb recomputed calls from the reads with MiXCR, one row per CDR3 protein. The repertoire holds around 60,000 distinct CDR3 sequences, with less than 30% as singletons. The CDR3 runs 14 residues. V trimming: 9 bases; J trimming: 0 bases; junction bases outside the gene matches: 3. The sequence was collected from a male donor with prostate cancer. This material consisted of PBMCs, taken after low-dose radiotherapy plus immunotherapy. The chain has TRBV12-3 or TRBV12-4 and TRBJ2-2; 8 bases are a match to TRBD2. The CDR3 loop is CASSGLANTGELFF. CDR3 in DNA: TGTGCCAGTTCGGGACTAGCGAACACCGGGGAGCTGTTTTTT.